This TCR beta chain is drawn from a study of blood T cell repertoires in COVID-19. Original analysis: Counts of nucleated cells, estimated from reference gene primer amplification, were obtained. The data were produced by immunoSEQ multiplex PCR, yet TCRdb's version contains in-frame clones alone and is incomplete. The V and J calls and clone size were taken over from that table, and D and trimming were inferred from the DNA. The data contain 180,000 or so clones, 90% of them seen just once; the ten biggest clones take up approximately 0.62%. The V end was cut by 3 bases, the J end by 2 bases, with 6 bases between. The CDR3 runs 13 residues.

The rearrangement links TRBV12-3 or TRBV12-4 to TRBJ2-3; D is ambiguous. Sequencing was carried out using peripheral blood. This TCR derives from a man aged 45-60 years with acute or convalescent COVID-19. Here the CDR3 reads CASSLVATDTQYF. In DNA form, the CDR3 reads TGTGCCAGCAGTTTGGTAGCCACAGATACGCAGTATTTT.